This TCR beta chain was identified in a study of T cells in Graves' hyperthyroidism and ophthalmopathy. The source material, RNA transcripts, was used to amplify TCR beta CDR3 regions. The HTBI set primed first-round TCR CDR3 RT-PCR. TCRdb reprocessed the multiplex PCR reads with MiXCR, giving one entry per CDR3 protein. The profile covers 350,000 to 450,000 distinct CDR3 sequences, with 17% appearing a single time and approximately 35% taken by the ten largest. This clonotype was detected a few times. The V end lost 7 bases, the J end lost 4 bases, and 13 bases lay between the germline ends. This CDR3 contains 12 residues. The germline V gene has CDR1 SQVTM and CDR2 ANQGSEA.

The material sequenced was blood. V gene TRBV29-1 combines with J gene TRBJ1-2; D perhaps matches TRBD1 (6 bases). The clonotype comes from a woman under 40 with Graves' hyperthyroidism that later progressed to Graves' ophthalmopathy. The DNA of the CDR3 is TGCAGCGCCGGGGGGGGCCTCTATGGCTACACCTTC. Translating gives CSAGGGLYGYTF.